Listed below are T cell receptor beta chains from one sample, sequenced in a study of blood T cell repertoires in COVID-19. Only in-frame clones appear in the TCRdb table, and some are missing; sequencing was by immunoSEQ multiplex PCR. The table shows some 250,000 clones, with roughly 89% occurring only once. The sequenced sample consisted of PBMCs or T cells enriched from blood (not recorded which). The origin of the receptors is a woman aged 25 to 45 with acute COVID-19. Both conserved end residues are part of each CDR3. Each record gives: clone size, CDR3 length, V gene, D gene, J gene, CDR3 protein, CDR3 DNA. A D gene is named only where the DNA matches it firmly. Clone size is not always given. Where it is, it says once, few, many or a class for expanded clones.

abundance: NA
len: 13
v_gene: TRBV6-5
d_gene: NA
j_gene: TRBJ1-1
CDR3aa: CATGYGGHTEAFF
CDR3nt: TGTGCCACGGGGTACGGGGGGCACACTGAAGCTTTCTTT

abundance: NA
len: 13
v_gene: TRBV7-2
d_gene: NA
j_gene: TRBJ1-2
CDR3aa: CASSWRDLHGYTF
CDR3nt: TGTGCCAGCAGCTGGAGGGATCTGCATGGCTACACCTTC

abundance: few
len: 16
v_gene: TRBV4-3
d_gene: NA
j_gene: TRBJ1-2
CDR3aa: CASSQMGGGSRYGYTF
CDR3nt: TGCGCCAGCAGCCAAATGGGCGGAGGATCACGATATGGCTACACCTTC

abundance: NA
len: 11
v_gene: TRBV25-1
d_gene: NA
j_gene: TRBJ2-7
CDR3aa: CASSRSYEQYF
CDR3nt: TGTGCCAGCAGTCGGTCCTACGAGCAGTACTTC

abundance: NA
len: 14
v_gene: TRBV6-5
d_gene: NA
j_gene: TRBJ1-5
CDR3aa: CASSAAGLNQPQHF
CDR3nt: TGTGCCAGCAGCGCTGCGGGGCTCAATCAGCCCCAGCATTTT

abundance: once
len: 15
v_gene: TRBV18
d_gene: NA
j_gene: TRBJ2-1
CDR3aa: CASSSTDGIVDEQFF
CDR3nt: TGTGCCAGCTCATCGACTGACGGGATTGTGGATGAGCAGTTCTTC

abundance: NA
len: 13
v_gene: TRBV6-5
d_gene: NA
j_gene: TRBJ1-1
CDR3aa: CASSLNRNTEAFF
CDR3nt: TGTGCCAGCAGCTTAAACAGGAACACTGAAGCTTTCTTT

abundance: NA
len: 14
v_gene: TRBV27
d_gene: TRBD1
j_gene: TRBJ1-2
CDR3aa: CASSLEGASYGYTF
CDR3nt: TGTGCCAGCAGTTTGGAGGGGGCAAGCTATGGCTACACCTTC

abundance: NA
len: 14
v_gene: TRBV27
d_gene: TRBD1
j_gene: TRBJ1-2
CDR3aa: CASSSTGVRYGYTF
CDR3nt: TGTGCCAGCAGTTCGACAGGGGTGCGCTATGGCTACACCTTC

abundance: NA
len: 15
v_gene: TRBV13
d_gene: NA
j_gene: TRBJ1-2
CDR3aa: CASSLEQAVNYGYTF
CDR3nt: TGTGCCAGCAGCTTAGAACAGGCCGTTAACTATGGCTACACCTTC

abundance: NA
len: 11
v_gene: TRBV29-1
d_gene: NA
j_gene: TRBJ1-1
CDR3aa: CSGRDGTEAFF
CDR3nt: TGCAGCGGGCGGGATGGAACTGAAGCTTTCTTT

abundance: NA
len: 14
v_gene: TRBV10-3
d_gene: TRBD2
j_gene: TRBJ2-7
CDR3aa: CAISESGTSGEQYF
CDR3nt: TGTGCCATCAGTGAGTCGGGGACTAGCGGCGAGCAGTACTTC

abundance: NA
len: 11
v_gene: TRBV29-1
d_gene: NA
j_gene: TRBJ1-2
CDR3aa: CSYRTGSGYTF
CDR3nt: TGCAGCTATAGAACAGGGTCCGGCTACACCTTC

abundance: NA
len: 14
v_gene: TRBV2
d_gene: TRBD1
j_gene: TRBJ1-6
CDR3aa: CASTGGRNNSPLHF
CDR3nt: TGTGCCAGTACAGGGGGGAGAAATAATTCACCCCTCCACTTT

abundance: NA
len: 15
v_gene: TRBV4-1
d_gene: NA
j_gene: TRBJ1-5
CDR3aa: CASSQEAGNGQPQHF
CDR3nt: TGCGCCAGCAGCCAAGAAGCGGGGAACGGGCAGCCCCAGCATTTT

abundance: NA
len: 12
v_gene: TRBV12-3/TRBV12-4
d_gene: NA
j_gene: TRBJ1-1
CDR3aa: CASSRRATEAFF
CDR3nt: TGTGCCAGCAGTCGCAGGGCCACTGAAGCTTTCTTT

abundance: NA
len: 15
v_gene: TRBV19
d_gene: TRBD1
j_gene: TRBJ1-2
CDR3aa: CASSTRDRVLDGYTF
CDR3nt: TGTGCCAGTAGTACCCGAGACAGGGTTCTTGATGGCTACACCTTC

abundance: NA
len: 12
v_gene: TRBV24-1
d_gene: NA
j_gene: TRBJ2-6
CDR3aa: CAPIRGPAGMTF
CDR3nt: TGTGCCCCCATCCGGGGTCCCGCAGGCATGACTTTC

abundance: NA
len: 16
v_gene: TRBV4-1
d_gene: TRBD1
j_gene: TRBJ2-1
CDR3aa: CASSQAGTGSYNEQFF
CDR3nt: TGCGCCAGCAGCCAAGCCGGGACAGGGTCCTACAATGAGCAGTTCTTC

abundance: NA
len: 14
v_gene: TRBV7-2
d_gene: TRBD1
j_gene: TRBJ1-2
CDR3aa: CASSLDTGGYGYTF
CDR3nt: TGTGCCAGCAGCTTAGATACAGGGGGCTATGGCTACACCTTC

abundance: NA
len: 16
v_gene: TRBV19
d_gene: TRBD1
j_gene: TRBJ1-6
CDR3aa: CASSLTGSSYNSPLHF
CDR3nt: TGTGCCAGTAGTCTGACAGGGAGCTCCTATAATTCACCCCTCCACTTT

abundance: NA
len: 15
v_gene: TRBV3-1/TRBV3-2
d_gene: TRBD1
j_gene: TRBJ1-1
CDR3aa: CASSLNRGQNTEAFF
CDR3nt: TGTGCCAGCAGTCTCAACAGGGGACAGAACACTGAAGCTTTCTTT

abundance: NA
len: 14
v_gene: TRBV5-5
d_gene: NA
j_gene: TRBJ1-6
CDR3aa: CASRVQGNNSPLHF
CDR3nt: TGTGCCAGCAGGGTACAGGGAAATAATTCACCCCTCCACTTT

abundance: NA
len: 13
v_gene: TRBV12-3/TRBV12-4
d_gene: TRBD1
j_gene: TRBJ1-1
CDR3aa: CASSRTGNTEAFF
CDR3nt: TGTGCCAGCAGCCGGACAGGAAACACTGAAGCTTTCTTT

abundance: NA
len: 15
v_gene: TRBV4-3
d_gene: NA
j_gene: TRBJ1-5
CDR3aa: CASSLSLGGNQPQHF
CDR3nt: TGCGCCAGCAGCCTTTCACTCGGAGGCAATCAGCCCCAGCATTTT

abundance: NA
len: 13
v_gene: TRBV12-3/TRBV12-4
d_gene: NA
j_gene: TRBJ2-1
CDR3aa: CASSLLGVNEQFF
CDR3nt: TGTGCCAGCAGTTTACTCGGGGTCAATGAGCAGTTCTTC

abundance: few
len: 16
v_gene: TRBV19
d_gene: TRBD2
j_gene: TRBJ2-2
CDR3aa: CASSTPRGGLTGELFF
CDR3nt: TGTGCCAGTAGTACGCCGCGCGGGGGGCTCACCGGGGAGCTGTTTTTT

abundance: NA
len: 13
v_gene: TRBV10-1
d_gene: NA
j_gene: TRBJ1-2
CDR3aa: CASSVAPSYGYTF
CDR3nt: TGCGCCAGCAGCGTAGCACCTAGCTATGGCTACACCTTC

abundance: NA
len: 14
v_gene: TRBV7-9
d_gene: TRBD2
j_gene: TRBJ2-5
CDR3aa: CASSSGLAQETQYF
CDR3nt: TGTGCCAGCAGCTCTGGACTAGCGCAAGAGACCCAGTACTTC

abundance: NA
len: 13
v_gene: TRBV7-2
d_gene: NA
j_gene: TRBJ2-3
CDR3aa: CASSLGVVVTQYF
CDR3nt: TGTGCCAGCAGCCTGGGCGTAGTGGTAACGCAGTACTTT

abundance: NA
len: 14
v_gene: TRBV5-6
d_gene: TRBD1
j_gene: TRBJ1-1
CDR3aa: CASSWGQGAWEAFF
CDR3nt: TGTGCCAGCAGCTGGGGACAGGGGGCTTGGGAAGCTTTCTTT

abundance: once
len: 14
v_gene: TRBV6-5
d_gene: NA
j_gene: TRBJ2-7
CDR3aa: CASKSVVDRYEQYF
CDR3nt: TGTGCCAGCAAGAGCGTAGTTGACCGGTACGAGCAGTACTTC

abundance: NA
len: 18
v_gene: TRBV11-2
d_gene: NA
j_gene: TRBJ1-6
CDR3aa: CASSPTADSPGPNSPLHF
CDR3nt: TGTGCCAGCAGCCCTACCGCGGACAGCCCAGGACCAAATTCACCCCTCCACTTT

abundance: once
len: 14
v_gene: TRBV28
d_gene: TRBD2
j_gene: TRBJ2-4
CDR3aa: CASSPGGSKNIQYF
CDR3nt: TGTGCCAGCAGCCCGGGGGGATCAAAAAACATTCAGTACTTC

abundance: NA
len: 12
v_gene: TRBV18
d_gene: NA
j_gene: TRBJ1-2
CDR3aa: CASSMVRESYTF
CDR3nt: TGTGCCAGCTCCATGGTCAGGGAAAGCTACACCTTC

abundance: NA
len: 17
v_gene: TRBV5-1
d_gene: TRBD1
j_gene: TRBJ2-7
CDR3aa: CASSPRTGFSGSYEQYF
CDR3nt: TGCGCCAGCAGCCCGAGGACAGGGTTCAGTGGCTCCTACGAGCAGTACTTC

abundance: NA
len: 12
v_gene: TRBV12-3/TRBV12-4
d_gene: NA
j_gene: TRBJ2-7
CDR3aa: CASSRGTYEQYF
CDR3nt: TGTGCCAGCAGTAGGGGGACCTACGAGCAGTACTTC

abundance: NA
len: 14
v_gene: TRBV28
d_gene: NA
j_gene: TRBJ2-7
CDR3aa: CASTIPGRGYEQYF
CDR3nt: TGTGCCAGCACCATTCCTGGGCGGGGCTACGAGCAGTACTTC

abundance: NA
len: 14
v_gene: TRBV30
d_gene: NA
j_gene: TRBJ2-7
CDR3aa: CAWTRADPGYEQYF
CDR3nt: TGTGCCTGGACCCGGGCGGATCCGGGGTACGAGCAGTACTTC

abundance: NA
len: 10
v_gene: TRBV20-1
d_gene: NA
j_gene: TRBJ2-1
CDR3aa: CSYRAYEQFF
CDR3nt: TGCAGTTACAGGGCCTATGAGCAGTTCTTC

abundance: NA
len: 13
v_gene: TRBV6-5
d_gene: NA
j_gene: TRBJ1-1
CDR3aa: CASRISPETEAFF
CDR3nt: TGTGCCAGCAGAATATCCCCGGAGACTGAAGCTTTCTTT

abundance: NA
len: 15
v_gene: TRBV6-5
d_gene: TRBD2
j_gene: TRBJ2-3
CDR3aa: CASIGLAGRGDTQYF
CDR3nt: TGTGCCAGCATTGGGTTAGCGGGGAGGGGGGATACGCAGTATTTT

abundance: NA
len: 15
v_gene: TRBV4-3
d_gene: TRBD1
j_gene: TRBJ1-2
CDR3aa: CASSVRQGSNYGYTF
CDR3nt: TGCGCCAGCAGCGTACGACAGGGCTCTAACTATGGCTACACCTTC

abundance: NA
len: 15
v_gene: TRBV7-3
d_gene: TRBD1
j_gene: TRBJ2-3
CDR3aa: CASSFTGGKADTQYF
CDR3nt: TGTGCCAGCAGCTTCACAGGGGGAAAGGCAGATACGCAGTATTTT

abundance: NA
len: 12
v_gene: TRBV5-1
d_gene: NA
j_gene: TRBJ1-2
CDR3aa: CASSTEGIGYTF
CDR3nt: TGCGCCAGCAGCACGGAGGGGATTGGCTACACCTTC

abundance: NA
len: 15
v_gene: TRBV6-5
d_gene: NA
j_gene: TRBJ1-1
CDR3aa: CASSYGPFMNTEAFF
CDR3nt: TGTGCCAGCAGTTACGGGCCGTTTATGAACACTGAAGCTTTCTTT

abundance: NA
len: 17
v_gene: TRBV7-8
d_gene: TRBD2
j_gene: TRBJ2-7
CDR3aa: CASSRGSGGAMAHEQYF
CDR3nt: TGTGCCAGCAGCCGAGGTAGCGGGGGGGCAATGGCCCACGAGCAGTACTTC

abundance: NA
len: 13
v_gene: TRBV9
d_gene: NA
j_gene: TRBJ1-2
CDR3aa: CASSLDRNYGYTF
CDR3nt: TGTGCCAGCAGCCTCGACAGGAACTATGGCTACACCTTC

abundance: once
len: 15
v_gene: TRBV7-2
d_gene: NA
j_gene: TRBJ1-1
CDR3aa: CASSFGTTGKTEAFF
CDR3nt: TGTGCCAGCAGCTTCGGAACTACAGGGAAAACTGAAGCTTTCTTT

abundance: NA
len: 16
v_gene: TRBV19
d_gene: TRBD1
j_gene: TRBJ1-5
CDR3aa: CASSPRDRSRNQPQHF
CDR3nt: TGTGCCAGTAGTCCCCGGGACAGGAGTAGAAATCAGCCCCAGCATTTT

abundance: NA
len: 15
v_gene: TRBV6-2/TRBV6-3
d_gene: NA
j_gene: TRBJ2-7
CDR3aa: CASSLTGIRSYEQYF
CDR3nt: TGTGCCAGCAGTTTAACAGGGATACGCTCCTACGAGCAGTACTTC

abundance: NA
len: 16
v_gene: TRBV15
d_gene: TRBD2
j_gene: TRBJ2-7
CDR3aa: CATSPAAPGLVSEQYF
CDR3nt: TGTGCCACCAGCCCGGCCGCCCCGGGACTAGTCTCAGAGCAGTACTTC

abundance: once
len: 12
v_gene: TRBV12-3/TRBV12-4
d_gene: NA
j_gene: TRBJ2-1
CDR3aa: CASSKQGFEQFF
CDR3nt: TGTGCCAGCAGCAAACAGGGATTTGAGCAGTTCTTC

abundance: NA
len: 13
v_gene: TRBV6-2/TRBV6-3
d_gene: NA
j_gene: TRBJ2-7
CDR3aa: CASSYDTENEQYF
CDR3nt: TGTGCCAGCAGTTACGACACTGAAAACGAGCAGTACTTC